This T cell receptor (beta chain) was captured by sequencing in a study of neurological immune-mediated disorders (dated by TCRdb to between 2017 and 2020). Regarding the research as a whole: Among the roughly 34 multiple sclerosis patients, relapsing-remitting MS was present in around 31 and secondary progressive MS was present in 3. Peripheral blood TCR-beta repertoires from HTLV-I-associated myelopathy (HAM/TSP) patients, multiple sclerosis patients and healthy controls were compared by UMI-based sequencing. The approximately 99 TCR-beta libraries included longitudinal samples, technical triplicates and paired sorted CD4+ and CD8+ T-cell subsets alongside PBMC samples. Longitudinal HAM/TSP and healthy donors were sampled at 3 time-points each (about 3-40 month intervals). Of the 65 to 70 subjects in the cohort, about 15 were HAM/TSP patients, about 34 were multiple sclerosis patients, and some 20 were healthy controls.

Interpreted using the paper, the time point label stands for: longitudinal time-point 2. Unsorted PBMC libraries were generated from 2 million PBMCs stored in RNAlater at -80 °C until RNA extraction. Multiple sclerosis patients were enrolled in a US clinical protocol evaluating disease progression by magnetic resonance imaging. Peripheral blood was subjected to Ficoll-Hypaque density gradient centrifugation to isolate PBMCs, which were then cryopreserved in liquid nitrogen. The research as a whole found: Expanded clones from different subjects shared no identical CDR3 amino acid sequences, which suggests that TCR-beta repertoires were private in all groups. TCR clonal expansion was highest in HAM/TSP patients and lowest in MS patients, with MS patients falling below even healthy controls. Repertoires from 18 of 34 MS patients were grouped by phylogenetic analysis into a cluster of related CDR3 sequences, suggesting a possible repertoire-level signature. No clinical or MRI features were associated with the MS cluster, and the authors said that larger cohorts are needed.

V was cut back by 0 bases and J by 3 bases, leaving a gap of 13 bases between them. CDR1 and CDR2 are drawn from the germline V gene: SGHRS, YFSETQ. From its cysteine to its phenylalanine, the CDR3 spans 15 amino acids. Just CDR3 DNA is preserved here, 45 bases in frame from base 1. cDNA synthesis used template-switch 5'RACE with a primer carrying a 10-nucleotide random unique molecular identifier tagging each TCR transcript. Over 180 million TCR-beta sequences, covering 15-18 subjects, were produced in each sequencing run. The RNeasy kit was used for extraction of total RNA. The KAPA Real-time Library Amplification kit was used to amplify TCR-beta VDJ regions with primers targeting the TCR constant region and the 5'RACE anchor. A first PCR added sample indexes and Illumina adaptors, and a second PCR then raised library yield. After Ampure bead purification, the roughly 650 bp TCR product was size-selected on a 2% E-gel SizeSelection system. Library quality was checked on a Bioanalyzer, concentration was measured with Qubit, and libraries were quantified with the Kapa Library Quantification kit before pooling. An Illumina HiSeq 2500 sequenced the libraries paired-end 2 x 150 bp. To increase sequence diversity, roughly 23-30% phiX was spiked into each library pool. Per the original workflow: Quality-filtered reads were processed with the UMI-based MiGEC pipeline, and over 90% of raw TCR sequences were removed by the MiGEC pipeline during error correction. VDJ genes were aligned to IMGT germline references, and clonotypes were defined by unique CDR3 amino acid sequence plus V-J genes. Clonal expansion, Shannon diversity and CDR3 relatedness were evaluated with VDJtools (CalcPairwiseDistances, ClusterSamples), while phylogenetic trees were built in CLCbio workbench. Expanded clones were defined as having at least 8 unique UMIs, based on coefficient-of-variation modelling across technical triplicates. TCRdb reprocessing: public reads trimmed at Q25 with fastp, clones called with MiXCR, in-frame beta chains kept. Each CDR3 protein gets just one entry, which takes the most common genes and DNA from the rows behind it. V and J calls and clone size were set by TCRdb, not the authors. The sample profile shows 65,000 to 95,000 distinct CDR3 sequences; approximately 6% of them were found once. Roughly 7.9% of the sample is in the top ten clones.

This clonotype was observed many times. No cognate antigen has been identified for it. Base qualities are not at hand, and no much larger clone is one base apart. The chain was built from TRBV5-1 and TRBJ2-7, and TRBD1 may be the D gene, going by 6 matching bases. The receptor's source is a woman aged 55-70 years with multiple sclerosis. The material sequenced was PBMCs. The DNA sequence is TGCGCCAGCAGCTTGGGGGACAACTTACTCTACGAGCAGTACTTC. This translates into CASSLGDNLLYEQYF. With the portions outside the CDR3 filled from the reference TRBV5-1 and TRBJ2-7 genes, the complete variable region becomes KAGVTQTPRYLIKTRGQQVTLSCSPISGHRSVSWYQQTPGQGLQFLFEYFSETQRNKGNFPGRFSGRQFSNSRSEMNVSTLELGDSALYLCASSLGDNLLYEQYFGPGTRLTVT.